The rows below give T cell receptor beta chains drawn from one sample of a study of T cell repertoires in cytomegalovirus infection. TCRdb passed the reads through MiXCR, listing each CDR3 protein once. Of about 310,000 distinct CDR3 sequences in the sample, about 17% were seen once. Sample: PBMCs. These receptors came from a human donor in good health (CMV status not recorded). Some clones in this sample may be carry-over from other donors' samples. The CDR3 runs from the conserved cysteine through the conserved F or W.

J gene: TRBJ1-1; V gene: TRBV7-2; CDR3 protein: CASSLAGEVGTEAFF
J gene: TRBJ1-4; V gene: TRBV28; CDR3 protein: CATADRGEKLFF
J gene: TRBJ2-3; V gene: TRBV20-1; CDR3 protein: CSARVLIPGLASDTQYF
J gene: TRBJ1-1; V gene: TRBV20-1; CDR3 protein: CSAEDPGRNTEAFF
J gene: TRBJ1-2; V gene: TRBV18; CDR3 protein: CASSEPGQANGYTF
J gene: TRBJ2-7; V gene: TRBV5-8; CDR3 protein: CASSLRSQDF
J gene: TRBJ1-3; V gene: TRBV7-9; CDR3 protein: CASSHEQGVRGNTIYF
J gene: TRBJ2-1; V gene: TRBV19; CDR3 protein: CASSGVAANEQFF
J gene: TRBJ2-2; V gene: TRBV27; CDR3 protein: CASSSTGTAIYTGELFF
J gene: TRBJ2-7; V gene: TRBV12-3/TRBV12-4; CDR3 protein: CASSSSGVEYF
J gene: TRBJ1-1; V gene: TRBV7-3; CDR3 protein: CASSFDSGTEAFF
J gene: TRBJ2-3; V gene: TRBV28; CDR3 protein: CASRGSATDTQYF
J gene: TRBJ2-2; V gene: TRBV20-1; CDR3 protein: CSARSTRNSPTGELFF
J gene: TRBJ1-5; V gene: TRBV24-1; CDR3 protein: CATTRGQPQHF
J gene: TRBJ2-7; V gene: TRBV27; CDR3 protein: CASSFSGGRGTSYEQYF
J gene: TRBJ1-1; V gene: TRBV7-9; CDR3 protein: CASSLAVDQRNAEAFF